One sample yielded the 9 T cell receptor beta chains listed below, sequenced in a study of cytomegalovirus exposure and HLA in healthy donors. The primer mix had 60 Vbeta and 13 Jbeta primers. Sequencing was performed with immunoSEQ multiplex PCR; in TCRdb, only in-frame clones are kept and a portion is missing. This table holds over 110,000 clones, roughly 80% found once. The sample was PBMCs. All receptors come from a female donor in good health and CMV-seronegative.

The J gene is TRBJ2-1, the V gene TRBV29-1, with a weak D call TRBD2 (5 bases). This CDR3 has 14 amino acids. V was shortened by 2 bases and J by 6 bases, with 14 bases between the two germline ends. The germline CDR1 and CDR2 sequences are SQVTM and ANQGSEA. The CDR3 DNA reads TGCAGCGTTGAATGGCTAGCCTCTTCCAATGAGCAGTTCTTC. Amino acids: CSVEWLASSNEQFF.

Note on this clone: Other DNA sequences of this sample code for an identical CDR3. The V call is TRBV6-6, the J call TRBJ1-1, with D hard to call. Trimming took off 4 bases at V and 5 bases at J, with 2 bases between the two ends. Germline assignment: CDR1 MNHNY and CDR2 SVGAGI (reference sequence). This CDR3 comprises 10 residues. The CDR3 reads CASSSTEAFF. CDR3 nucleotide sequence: TGTGCCAGCAGTTCAACTGAAGCTTTCTTT.

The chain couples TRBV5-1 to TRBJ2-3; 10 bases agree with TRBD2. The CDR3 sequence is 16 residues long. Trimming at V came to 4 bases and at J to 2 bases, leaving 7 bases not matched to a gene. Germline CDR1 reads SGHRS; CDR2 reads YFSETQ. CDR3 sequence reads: CASSNLAGAATDTQYF. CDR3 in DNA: TGCGCCAGCAGCAACCTAGCGGGAGCTGCCACAGATACGCAGTATTTT.

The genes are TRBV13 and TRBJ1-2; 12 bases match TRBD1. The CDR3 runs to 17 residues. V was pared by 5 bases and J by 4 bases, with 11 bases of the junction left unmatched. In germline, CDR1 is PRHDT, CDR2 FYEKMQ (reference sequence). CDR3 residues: CASSPTPGTGGLYGYTF. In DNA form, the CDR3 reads TGTGCCAGCAGCCCGACCCCCGGGACAGGGGGCCTCTATGGCTACACCTTC.

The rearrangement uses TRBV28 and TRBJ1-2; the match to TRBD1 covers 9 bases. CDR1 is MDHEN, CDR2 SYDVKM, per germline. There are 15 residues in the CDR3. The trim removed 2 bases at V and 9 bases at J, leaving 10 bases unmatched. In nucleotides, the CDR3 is TGTGCCAGCAGTTTACATAAAGGGACAGGGAGAAGCTACACCTTC. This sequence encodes CASSLHKGTGRSYTF.

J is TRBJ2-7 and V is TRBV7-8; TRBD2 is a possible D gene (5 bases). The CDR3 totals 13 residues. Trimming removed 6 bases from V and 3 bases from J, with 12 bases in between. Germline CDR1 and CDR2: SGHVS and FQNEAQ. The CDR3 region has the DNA TGTGCCAGCAGTAATGCCCGGGGCTACGAGCAGTACTTC. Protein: CASSNARGYEQYF.

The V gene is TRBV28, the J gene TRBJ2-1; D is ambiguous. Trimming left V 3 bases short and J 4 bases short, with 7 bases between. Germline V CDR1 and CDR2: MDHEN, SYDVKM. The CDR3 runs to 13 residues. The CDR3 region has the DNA TGTGCCAGCAGTTTTTCCCATTACAATGAGCAGTTCTTC. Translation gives CASSFSHYNEQFF.

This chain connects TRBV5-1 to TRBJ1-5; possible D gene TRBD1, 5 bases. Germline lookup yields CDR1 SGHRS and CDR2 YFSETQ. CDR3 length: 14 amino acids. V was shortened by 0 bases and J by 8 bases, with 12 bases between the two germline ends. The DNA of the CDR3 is TGCGCCAGCAGCTTGGGACCGGGGGAAAAGCCCCAGCATTTT. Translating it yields CASSLGPGEKPQHF.

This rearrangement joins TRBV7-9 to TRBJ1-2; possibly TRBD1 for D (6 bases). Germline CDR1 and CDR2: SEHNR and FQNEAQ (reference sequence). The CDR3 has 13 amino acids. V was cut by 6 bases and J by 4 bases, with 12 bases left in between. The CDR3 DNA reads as TGTGCCAGCAGAGGGCCAGGGGCCTATGGCTACACCTTC. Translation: CASRGPGAYGYTF.